This paragraph covers one T cell receptor beta chain sequence. This sample is drawn from a study of CD8 T cells in Susac syndrome. RNA totalling about 0.5 to 1 ug underwent reverse transcription with random hexamers. Using its own MiXCR run on the immunoSEQ multiplex PCR reads, TCRdb lists one record per CDR3 protein. The top ten hold about 0.3% of the sample, which has tens of thousands of distinct CDR3 sequences, around 94% seen once. After removal of 7 bases from V and 1 base from J, the junction contained 7 bases not matched to a gene. The CDR3 spans 14 residues. Germline V gene sequence: CDR1 MNHNY, CDR2 SVGAGI (reference sequence).

This clonotype was sampled from a human donor with Susac syndrome. Sequencing was carried out using CD4+ T cells from PBMCs. V gene TRBV6-6 combines with J gene TRBJ2-7; 7 nucleotides line up with TRBD1. The CDR3 region has the DNA TGTGCCAGCATCGCCGGGACAGCTTCCTACGAGCAGTACTTC. This gives the protein CASIAGTASYEQYF.